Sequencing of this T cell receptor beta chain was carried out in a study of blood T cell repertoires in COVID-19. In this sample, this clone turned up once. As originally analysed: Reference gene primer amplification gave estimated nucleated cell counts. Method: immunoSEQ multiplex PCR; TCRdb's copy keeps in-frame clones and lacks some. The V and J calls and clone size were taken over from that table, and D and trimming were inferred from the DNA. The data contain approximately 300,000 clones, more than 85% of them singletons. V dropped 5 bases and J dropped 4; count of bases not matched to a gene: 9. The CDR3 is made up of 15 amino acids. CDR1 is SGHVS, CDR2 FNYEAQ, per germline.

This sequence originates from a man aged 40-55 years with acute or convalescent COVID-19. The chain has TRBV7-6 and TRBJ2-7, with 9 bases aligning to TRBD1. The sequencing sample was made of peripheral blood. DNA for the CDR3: TGTGCCAGCAGCCGTGGGGGACAGGGCTTTTACGAGCAGTACTTC. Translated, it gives CASSRGGQGFYEQYF.